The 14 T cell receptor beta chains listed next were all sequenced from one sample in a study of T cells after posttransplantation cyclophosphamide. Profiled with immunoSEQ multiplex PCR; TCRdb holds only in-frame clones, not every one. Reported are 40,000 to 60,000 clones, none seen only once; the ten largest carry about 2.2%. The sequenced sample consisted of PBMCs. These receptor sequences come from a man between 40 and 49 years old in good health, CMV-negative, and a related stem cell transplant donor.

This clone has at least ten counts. CDR3 loop: CAWSVLGPEAFF. The DNA for the CDR3 is TGTGCCTGGAGTGTATTGGGGCCTGAAGCTTTCTTT. V is TRBV30 and J is TRBJ1-1; a weak D match, TRBD1 (5 bases). The germline V and J ends were trimmed by 0 bases and 6 bases, with 8 bases remaining between them. CDR1 is GTSNPN and CDR2 is SVGIG in the germline V gene (reference sequence). CDR3 length equals 12 residues.

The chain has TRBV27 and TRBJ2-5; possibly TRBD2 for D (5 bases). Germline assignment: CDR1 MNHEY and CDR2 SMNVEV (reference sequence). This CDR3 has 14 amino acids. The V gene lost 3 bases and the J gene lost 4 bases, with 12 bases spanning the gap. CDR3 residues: CASSLVASIETQYF. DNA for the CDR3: TGTGCCAGCAGTTTGGTGGCTAGCATAGAGACCCAGTACTTC.

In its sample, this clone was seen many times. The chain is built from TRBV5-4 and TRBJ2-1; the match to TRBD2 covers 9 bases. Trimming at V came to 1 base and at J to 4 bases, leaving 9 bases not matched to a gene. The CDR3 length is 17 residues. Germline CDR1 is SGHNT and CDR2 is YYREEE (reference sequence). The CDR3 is CASSLPASGTTYNEQFF. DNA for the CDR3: TGTGCCAGCAGCTTGCCCGCTAGCGGGACTACGTACAATGAGCAGTTCTTC.

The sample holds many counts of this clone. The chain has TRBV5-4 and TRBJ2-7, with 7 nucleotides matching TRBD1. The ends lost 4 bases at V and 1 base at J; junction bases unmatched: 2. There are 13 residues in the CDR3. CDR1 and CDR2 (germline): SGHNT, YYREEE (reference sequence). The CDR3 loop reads CASSPGQSYEQYF. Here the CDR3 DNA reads TGTGCCAGCAGCCCGGGACAGTCCTACGAGCAGTACTTC.

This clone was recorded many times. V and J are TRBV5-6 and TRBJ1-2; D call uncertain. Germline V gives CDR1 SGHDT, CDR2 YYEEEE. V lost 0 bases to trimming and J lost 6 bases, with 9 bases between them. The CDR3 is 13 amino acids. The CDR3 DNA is TGTGCCAGCAGCTTGGATCGCCCAGATGGCTACACCTTC. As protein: CASSLDRPDGYTF.

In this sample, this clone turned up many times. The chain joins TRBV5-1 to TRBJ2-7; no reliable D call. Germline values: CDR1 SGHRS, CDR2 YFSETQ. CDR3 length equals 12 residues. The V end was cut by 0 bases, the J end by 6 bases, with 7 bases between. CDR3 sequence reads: CASSLASPEQYF. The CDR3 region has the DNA TGCGCCAGCAGCTTGGCCTCCCCCGAGCAGTACTTC.

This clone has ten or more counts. CDR3 nucleotide sequence: TGTGCCAGCAGCCCCGAGGGGCAACCGGGACTAGGCTCCTACGAGCAGTACTTC. Translation gives CASSPEGQPGLGSYEQYF. This rearrangement joins TRBV4-2 to TRBJ2-7; 8 positions agree with TRBD2. The CDR3 is made up of 18 amino acids. Germline lookup yields CDR1 LGHNA and CDR2 YNFKEQ. After removal of 4 bases from V and 0 bases from J, the junction contained 14 bases not matched to a gene.

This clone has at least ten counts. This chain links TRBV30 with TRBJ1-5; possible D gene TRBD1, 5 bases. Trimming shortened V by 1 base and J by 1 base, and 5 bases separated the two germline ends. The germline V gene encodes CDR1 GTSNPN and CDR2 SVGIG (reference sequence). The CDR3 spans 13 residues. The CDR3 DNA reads TGTGCCTGGAGTGAGGGGAGCAATCAGCCCCAGCATTTT. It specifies CAWSEGSNQPQHF.

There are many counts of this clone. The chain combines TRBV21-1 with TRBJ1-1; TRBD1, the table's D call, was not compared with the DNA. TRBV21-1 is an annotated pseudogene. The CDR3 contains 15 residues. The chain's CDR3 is CASSTHRGGNTEAFF. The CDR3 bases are TGTGCCAGCAGCACACACAGGGGAGGGAACACTGAAGCTTTCTTT.

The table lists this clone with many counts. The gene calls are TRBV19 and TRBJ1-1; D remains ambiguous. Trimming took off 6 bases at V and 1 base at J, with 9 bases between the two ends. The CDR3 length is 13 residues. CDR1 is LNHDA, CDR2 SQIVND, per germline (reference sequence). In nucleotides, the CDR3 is TGTGCCAGTAGCGTGGGCAGGAACACTGAAGCTTTCTTT. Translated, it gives CASSVGRNTEAFF.

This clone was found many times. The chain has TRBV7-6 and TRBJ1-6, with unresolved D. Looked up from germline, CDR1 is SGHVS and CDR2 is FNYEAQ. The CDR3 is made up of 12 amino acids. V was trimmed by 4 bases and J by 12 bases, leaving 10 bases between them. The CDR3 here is CASSSLSGPLHF. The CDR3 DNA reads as TGTGCCAGCAGCTCCCTCTCGGGACCCCTCCACTTT.

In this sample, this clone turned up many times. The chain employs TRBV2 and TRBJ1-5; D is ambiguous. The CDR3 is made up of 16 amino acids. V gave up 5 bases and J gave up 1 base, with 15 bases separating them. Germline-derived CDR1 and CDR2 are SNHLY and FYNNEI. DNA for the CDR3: TGTGCCAGCAGTCGAATCGAGGGCCGGAGCAATCAGCCCCAGCATTTT. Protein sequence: CASSRIEGRSNQPQHF.

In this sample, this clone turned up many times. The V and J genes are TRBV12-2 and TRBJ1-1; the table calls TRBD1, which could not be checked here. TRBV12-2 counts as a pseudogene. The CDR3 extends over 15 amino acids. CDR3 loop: CASRFVRRANTEAFF. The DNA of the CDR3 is TGTGCAAGTCGCTTCGTTCGCAGGGCGAACACTGAAGCTTTCTTT.

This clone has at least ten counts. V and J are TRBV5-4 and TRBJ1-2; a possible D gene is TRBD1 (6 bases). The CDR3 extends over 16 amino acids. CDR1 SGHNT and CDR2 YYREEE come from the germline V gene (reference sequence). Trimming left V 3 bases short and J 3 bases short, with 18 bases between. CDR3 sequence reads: CASSSMHRDLDYGYTF. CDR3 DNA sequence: TGTGCCAGCAGCTCTATGCACAGGGATTTGGACTATGGCTACACCTTC.